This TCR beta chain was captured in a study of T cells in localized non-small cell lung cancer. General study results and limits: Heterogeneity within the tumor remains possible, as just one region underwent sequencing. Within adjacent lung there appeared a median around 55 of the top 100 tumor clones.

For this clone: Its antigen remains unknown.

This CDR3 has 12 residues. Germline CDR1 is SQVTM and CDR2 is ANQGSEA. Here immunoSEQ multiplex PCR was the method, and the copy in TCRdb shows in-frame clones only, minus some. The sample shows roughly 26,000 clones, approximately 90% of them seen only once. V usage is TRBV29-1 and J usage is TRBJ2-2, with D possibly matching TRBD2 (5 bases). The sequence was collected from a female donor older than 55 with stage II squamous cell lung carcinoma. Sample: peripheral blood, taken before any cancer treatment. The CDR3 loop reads CSAGEVTGELFF. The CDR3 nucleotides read TGCAGTGCGGGCGAAGTCACCGGGGAGCTGTTTTTT.